Listed here are 22 T cell receptor beta chains from one sample, sequenced in a study of human T cells and chemical hapten exposure. In TCRdb, the RACE reads were re-called with MiXCR into one record per CDR3 protein. Of 50,000 or so distinct CDR3 sequences detected, 4.4% appear once; the ten largest clones hold roughly 5.2%. The time point denotes: healthy volunteer bleed at 2 weeks. Unfractionated whole blood was the source from which total RNA was extracted. The sample was whole blood. These receptors were obtained from a human donor in good health. Some clones in this sample may be carry-over from other donors' samples.

The V and J genes are TRBV27 and TRBJ1-2; TRBD1 might be the D (5 bases). Germline V CDR1 and CDR2: MNHEY, SMNVEV (reference sequence). The CDR3 runs 14 residues. The germline V and J ends were trimmed by 1 base and 3 bases, with 9 bases remaining between them. The CDR3 nucleotides are TGTGCCAGCAGTTTATTGGGACCTTACTATGGCTACACCTTC. It translates to CASSLLGPYYGYTF.

This clonotype was observed many times. The J gene is TRBJ1-1, the V gene TRBV7-9; D not resolved. The CDR3 extends over 14 amino acids. Looked up from germline, CDR1 is SEHNR and CDR2 is FQNEAQ (reference sequence). V was trimmed by 2 bases and J by 11 bases, leaving 18 bases between them. CDR3 sequence reads: CASSLQDGKEEAFF. CDR3 DNA: TGTGCCAGCAGCTTACAGGATGGAAAGGAGGAGGCTTTCTTT.

V usage is TRBV29-1 and J usage is TRBJ2-1; TRBD2 agrees at 7 bases. CDR1 SQVTM and CDR2 ANQGSEA come from the germline V gene. V shed 8 bases and J 1 base; nucleotides not matched to a gene: 5. The CDR3 has 13 amino acids. In DNA form, the CDR3 reads TGCAGCCTTACTAGCGCATCCTACAATGAGCAGTTCTTC. Translation: CSLTSASYNEQFF.

This clonotype was counted many times. CDR3 amino acids: CASSPGTGSSNEKLFF. In DNA, the CDR3 is TGTGCCAGCAGCCCCGGGACAGGGTCGTCTAATGAAAAACTGTTTTTT. The V call is TRBV5-6, the J call TRBJ1-4; TRBD1 agrees at 9 bases. The CDR3 spans 16 residues. Germline CDR1 SGHDT, CDR2 YYEEEE. After removal of 4 bases from V and 3 bases from J, the junction contained 7 bases not matched to a gene.

This clonotype was counted at least ten times. V gene TRBV28 combines with J gene TRBJ1-1; no clear D gene. V was cut by 0 bases and J by 1 base, with 9 bases left in between. CDR1 and CDR2 (germline): MDHEN, SYDVKM. The CDR3 runs 15 residues. In DNA, the CDR3 is TGTGCCAGCAGTTTATGGTCGGGTTCGAACACTGAAGCTTTCTTT. Protein product: CASSLWSGSNTEAFF.

This clonotype was counted between two and nine times. The chain has TRBV14 and TRBJ1-1; D uncertain. Deletions cut 4 bases from V and 0 bases from J, with 9 bases between. The CDR3 has 14 residues. CDR1 is SGHDN and CDR2 is FVKESK in the germline V gene. CDR3 amino acids: CASSPSVVNTEAFF. CDR3 DNA sequence: TGTGCCAGCAGCCCCAGCGTAGTGAACACTGAAGCTTTCTTT.

This clonotype was seen many times. The CDR3 spells CASSLGTGNQPQHF. The CDR3 DNA sequence: TGTGCCAGCAGCCTAGGGACAGGCAATCAGCCCCAGCATTTT. The gene calls are TRBV5-5 and TRBJ1-5; 7 bases map to TRBD1. Germline lookup yields CDR1 SGHKS and CDR2 YYEKEE (reference sequence). V was pared by 4 bases and J by 2 bases, with 3 bases of the junction left unmatched. This CDR3 spans 14 amino acids.

This clonotype was picked up many times. V is TRBV3-1 and J is TRBJ1-1; TRBD1 matches 9 bases. Trimming at V came to 1 base and at J to 4 bases, leaving 13 bases not matched to a gene. Per the germline V gene, CDR1 is LGHDT and CDR2 is YNNKEL (reference sequence). The CDR3 is 18 amino acids. The CDR3 DNA reads TGTGCCAGCAGCCAAGCAGGACTAGGGGACAGGGAAACCACTGAAGCTTTCTTT. Its protein product is CASSQAGLGDRETTEAFF.

This clonotype was counted ten times or more. This sequence joins TRBV7-9 and TRBJ2-1, with a tentative D call TRBD2 (5 bases). Looked up from germline, CDR1 is SEHNR and CDR2 is FQNEAQ (reference sequence). The length of the CDR3 is 12 residues. Trimming cost V 2 bases and J 9 bases, with 8 bases left between them. The CDR3 sequence: CASSLIGSEQFF. In DNA form, the CDR3 reads TGTGCCAGCAGCTTAATAGGGAGTGAGCAGTTCTTC.

This clonotype was counted ten times or more. The CDR3 DNA sequence: TGTGCCAGCAGTCCCCGGGGGGCGCGGACTGAAGCTTTCTTT. Residues: CASSPRGARTEAFF. V gene TRBV28 combines with J gene TRBJ1-1; TRBD1 might be the D (6 bases). The V end was cut by 5 bases, the J end by 5 bases, with 15 bases between. From germline, CDR1 is MDHEN and CDR2 SYDVKM. This CDR3 has 14 residues.

This clonotype was counted only a few times. V and J are TRBV15 and TRBJ2-3; D gene ambiguous. CDR3 length: 17 residues. V lost 0 bases and J lost 4, with 17 bases in between. CDR1 is LNHNV and CDR2 is YYDKDF in the germline V gene (reference sequence). CDR3 DNA sequence: TGTGCCACCAGCAGAGATCGGCTAGTGAGCTTTCCAGATACGCAGTATTTT. Residues: CATSRDRLVSFPDTQYF.

This clonotype has a count of ten or more. J is TRBJ1-6 and V is TRBV12-3 or TRBV12-4; D unclear. V lost 2 bases and J lost 7, with 12 bases in between. This CDR3 is built from 15 residues. Here the CDR3 reads CASSLSGSENSPLHF. The CDR3 coding sequence is TGTGCCAGCAGTTTATCGGGTTCAGAAAATTCACCCCTCCACTTT.

At least ten counts were recorded for this clonotype. V is TRBV6-1 and J is TRBJ2-5; 8 nucleotides agree with TRBD1. The length of the CDR3 is 14 residues. Looked up from germline, CDR1 is MNHNS and CDR2 is SASEGT. Trimming cost V 4 bases and J 4 bases; bases outside gene matches: 5. CDR3 loop: CASSGQGAGETQYF. The DNA for the CDR3 is TGTGCCAGCAGTGGCCAGGGGGCAGGAGAGACCCAGTACTTC.

This clonotype was seen repeatedly, ten times or more. V and J are TRBV19 and TRBJ1-5; 10 bases fit TRBD1. CDR1 is LNHDA, CDR2 SQIVND, per germline (reference sequence). With V trimmed by 3 bases and J by 1 base, 3 bases remained unmatched. The CDR3 is 16 residues long. The CDR3 DNA reads as TGTGCCAGTAGTATCGGGACAGGGGTAAGCAATCAGCCCCAGCATTTT. Amino acids: CASSIGTGVSNQPQHF. Full variable domain (missing parts from reference TRBV19 and TRBJ1-5): DGGITQSPKYLFRKEGQNVTLSCEQNLNHDAMYWYRQDPGQGLRLIYYSQIVNDFQKGDIAEGYSVSREKKESFPLTVTSAQKNPTAFYLCASSIGTGVSNQPQHFGDGTRLSIL.

This clonotype was found many times. The V call is TRBV4-1, the J call TRBJ1-1; 9 nucleotides line up with TRBD1. V lost 4 bases to trimming and J lost 5 bases; unmatched junction nucleotides: 14. Germline lookup yields CDR1 MGHRA and CDR2 YSYEKL. The CDR3 is made up of 17 amino acids. The CDR3, as DNA: TGCGCCAGCAGCCCAAGGGTGTCTGGACAGGGGAGAACTGAAGCTTTCTTT. It is translated as CASSPRVSGQGRTEAFF.

This clonotype showed up just a few times. The V call is TRBV6-6, the J call TRBJ1-5; D unclear. V lost 5 bases and J 7 bases, leaving 9 bases between the germline ends. CDR1 is MNHNY, CDR2 SVGAGI, per germline (reference sequence). The length of the CDR3 is 12 residues. In DNA form, the CDR3 reads TGTGCCAGCAGTCGTTCCGGGCAGCCCCAGCATTTT. Residues: CASSRSGQPQHF.

The chain uses TRBV6-2 or TRBV6-3 and TRBJ1-4; 9 positions match TRBD1. V shed 6 bases and J 7 bases; nucleotides not matched to a gene: 12. This CDR3 is 16 amino acids long. Germline V gene sequence: CDR1 MNHEY, CDR2 SVGEGT. Written as DNA, the CDR3 is TGTGCCAGCAGCCTCCTCGGCGACAGGGGGTTTGAAAAACTGTTTTTT. Translated: CASSLLGDRGFEKLFF.

With respect to this clonotype: This may be a read error: a much more frequent sequence differs by one nucleotide. V gene TRBV10-1 combines with J gene TRBJ2-1; maybe TRBD2 (6 bases). The CDR3 covers 16 residues. Trimming removed 0 bases from V and 11 bases from J, with 20 bases in between. Germline V gene lookup returns CDR1 WNHNN and CDR2 SYGVQD (reference sequence). The CDR3 loop reads CASSESTSGGYNKQFF. As DNA, the CDR3 is TGCGCCAGCAGTGAGTCAACTAGTGGGGGGTATAATAAGCAGTTCTTC.

The sample holds many counts of this clonotype. The genes are TRBV20-1 and TRBJ2-1; 15 bases map to TRBD2. Germline lookup yields CDR1 DFQATT and CDR2 SNEGSKA (reference sequence). The trim removed 3 bases at V and 10 bases at J, leaving 10 bases unmatched. The CDR3 contains 16 residues. CDR3 region: CSASWGTSGRKWEQFF. CDR3 sequence (DNA): TGCAGTGCTAGTTGGGGGACTAGCGGGAGGAAATGGGAGCAGTTCTTC.

The V gene is TRBV5-1, the J gene TRBJ1-1; possibly TRBD1 for D (5 bases). Trimming removed 4 bases at V and 8 bases at J, with 15 bases between. Germline V gene data show CDR1 as SGHRS and CDR2 as YFSETQ. CDR3 size: 13 residues. The CDR3 is CASSLPGGGEAFF. CDR3 nucleotides: TGCGCCAGCAGCCTCCCGGGGGGAGGGGAAGCTTTCTTT.

This clonotype was seen at least ten times. J is TRBJ2-1 and V is TRBV3-1; 9 positions match TRBD2. The V gene's germline CDR1 is LGHDT and CDR2 YNNKEL (reference sequence). CDR3 length equals 15 residues. Unmatched junction bases numbered 11, after V lost 1 base and J lost 13 bases. The CDR3 sequence: CASSQGVSGTSTQFF. In nucleotides, the CDR3 is TGTGCCAGCAGCCAAGGAGTGTCCGGGACTAGCACCCAGTTCTTC.

This chain links TRBV11-2 with TRBJ2-1, with a weak D call TRBD1 (6 bases). This CDR3 region has 14 residues. Germline V gene sequence: CDR1 SGHAT, CDR2 FQNNGV. With 4 bases removed from V and 5 bases from J, the gap between germline ends came to 12 bases. The DNA of the CDR3 is TGTGCCAGCAGCTATCGTAGGGACAACAATGAGCAGTTCTTC. Translation: CASSYRRDNNEQFF. The whole variable domain, remainder taken from reference TRBV11-2 and TRBJ2-1, is EAGVAQSPRYKIIEKRQSVAFWCNPISGHATLYWYQQILGQGPKLLIQFQNNGVVDDSQLPKDRFSAERLKGVDSTLKIQPAKLEDSAVYLCASSYRRDNNEQFFGPGTRLTVL.